This entry lists 31 T cell receptor beta chains sequenced from one sample in a study of read filtering for tumor transcriptome and immune sequencing. The library was built from around 0.4 ug RNA with molecular barcoded adaptors for alpha/delta and beta/gamma chains. TCRdb analysed the reads with MiXCR anew, one entry per CDR3 protein. The table includes over 20,000 distinct CDR3 sequences, roughly an eighth detected once. Input material: a population of CD138-negative cells sorted from bone marrow. The receptor set was obtained from a donor at least 40 years old with multiple myeloma.

Note on this clonotype: One junction end disagrees with the germline gene, perhaps due to a read error. This chain uses TRBV29-1 with TRBJ1-1; D is ambiguous. Germline CDR1 SQVTM, CDR2 ANQGSEA. CDR3 size: 12 residues. CDR3 sequence: CSVLFAAAEVFF. The CDR3 nucleotides are TGCAGCGTTCTGTTCGCTGCCGCTGAAGTTTTCTTT.

There are many counts of this clonotype. This chain links TRBV7-9 with TRBJ2-2; 7 positions agree with TRBD1. CDR1 and CDR2 (germline): SEHNR, FQNEAQ (reference sequence). The CDR3 has 15 amino acids. With 6 bases clipped from V and 1 base from J, the junction kept 5 bases outside the gene matches. The CDR3: CASRVGTENTGELFF. The CDR3 coding sequence is TGTGCCAGCAGGGTAGGGACAGAGAACACCGGGGAGCTGTTTTTT. The full variable domain, completed using reference TRBV7-9 and TRBJ2-2, is DTGVSQNPRHKITKRGQNVTFRCDPISEHNRLYWYRQTLGQGPEFLTYFQNEAQLEKSRLLSDRFSAERPKGSFSTLEIQRTEQGDSAMYLCASRVGTENTGELFFGEGSRLTVL.

Remarks on this clonotype: A read error is possible here, since a much larger clone lies one base away. V usage is TRBV29-1 and J usage is TRBJ1-1; 9 nucleotides line up with TRBD1. Germline V gene lookup returns CDR1 SQVTM and CDR2 ANQGSEA. J gave up 6 bases and V 7 bases, and 3 bases lay outside the gene matches. The CDR3 is made up of 11 amino acids. CDR3 residues: CSGTGASEAFF. The CDR3 nucleotides read TGCAGCGGGACAGGGGCCTCTGAAGCTTTCTTT.

A word on this clonotype: This may arise from a read error, as a much more abundant clone is one base away. V is TRBV6-5 and J is TRBJ1-1; D not certain. The CDR3 runs 13 residues. CDR1 and CDR2 from the germline V gene are MNHEY and SVGAGI. The CDR3, as DNA: TGTGCCAGCCTAAGACGGAAGAACACTGAAGCTGTCTTT. Translating it yields CASLRRKNTEAVF.

Ten or more counts support this clonotype. One end of the junction is discordant with germline, which a read error may explain. V usage is TRBV5-1 and J usage is TRBJ1-1, with no clear D. CDR1 is SGHRS and CDR2 is YFSETQ in the germline V gene. The CDR3 loop spans 13 amino acids. The DNA of the CDR3 is TGTGCCAGCAGCTTAGGAACCGGGACTGAAGCTTTCTTT. Translating it yields CASSLGTGTEAFF.

Of note for this clonotype: Relative to the germline gene, one junction end is altered; a read error may explain this. This chain joins TRBV3-1 and TRBJ2-1; weak D call: TRBD1 (6 bases). Germline CDR1 and CDR2: LGHDT and YNNKEL (reference sequence). The CDR3 has 14 amino acids. The chain's CDR3 is CASRQWTVNNEQFF. The DNA for the CDR3 is TGTGCCAGCCGCCAGTGGACAGTAAACAATGAGCAGTTCTTC.

This clonotype was picked up many times. The chain uses TRBV7-9 and TRBJ2-6; D perhaps matches TRBD1 (6 bases). With 5 bases removed from V and 2 bases from J, the gap between germline ends came to 19 bases. This CDR3 region has 18 residues. The V gene's germline CDR1 is SEHNR and CDR2 FQNEAQ (reference sequence). This CDR3 reads CASSPKGTRMAGANVLTF. CDR3 bases: TGTGCCAGCAGCCCAAAAGGGACAAGAATGGCTGGGGCCAACGTCCTGACTTTC.

This clonotype was recorded many times. This chain links TRBV20-1 with TRBJ2-1; D is undetermined. V gave up 4 bases and J gave up 7 bases, with 5 bases separating them. CDR3 length: 10 residues. Germline V gene lookup returns CDR1 DFQATT and CDR2 SNEGSKA (reference sequence). The CDR3 reads CSANRNEQFF. The CDR3 nucleotides read TGCAGTGCTAATCGGAATGAGCAGTTCTTC.

This clonotype was seen a few times. The chain carries TRBV29-1 and TRBJ2-7; 7 positions agree with TRBD1. The CDR3 is 15 amino acids. The germline CDR1 and CDR2 sequences are SQVTM and ANQGSEA. Written as DNA, the CDR3 is TGCGGCGCTCAACGGGGTTGGGGACAGTTCAACGAGCAGTACTTC. It yields the protein CGAQRGWGQFNEQYF.

This clonotype was recorded many times. The J gene is TRBJ2-1, the V gene TRBV28; no reliable D call. Germline CDR1 MDHEN, CDR2 SYDVKM. V dropped 9 bases and J dropped 3 bases, with 12 bases sitting between them. The CDR3 is made up of 13 amino acids. In nucleotides, the CDR3 is TGTGCCAGTCTTTCTCACTTCTACAATGAGCAGTTCTTC. Protein sequence: CASLSHFYNEQFF.

In its sample, this clonotype was seen many times. The rearrangement uses TRBV7-9 and TRBJ1-5; D unclear. Germline CDR1 reads SEHNR; CDR2 reads FQNEAQ (reference sequence). V was trimmed by 5 bases and J by 0 bases, leaving 8 bases between them. This CDR3 contains 14 residues. CDR3 in amino acids: CASSLRDSNQPQHF. CDR3 bases: TGTGCCAGCAGCCTCAGAGATAGCAATCAGCCCCAGCATTTT. The full variable domain, its missing parts supplied by reference TRBV7-9 and TRBJ1-5, is DTGVSQNPRHKITKRGQNVTFRCDPISEHNRLYWYRQTLGQGPEFLTYFQNEAQLEKSRLLSDRFSAERPKGSFSTLEIQRTEQGDSAMYLCASSLRDSNQPQHFGDGTRLSIL.

In its sample, this clonotype was seen many times. This rearrangement joins TRBV5-1 to TRBJ2-1; no clear D. V shed 4 bases and J shed 5 bases, with 13 bases lying between them. Germline V CDR1 and CDR2: SGHRS, YFSETQ. The CDR3 totals 14 residues. CDR3: CASSQWSVDNEQFF. For the CDR3, the DNA is TGCGCCAGCAGCCAGTGGTCAGTGGACAATGAGCAGTTCTTC.

This clonotype was counted many times. The V and J genes are TRBV20-1 and TRBJ2-7, with D possibly matching TRBD1 (5 bases). The CDR3 sequence is 14 residues long. The germline CDR1 and CDR2 sequences are DFQATT and SNEGSKA (reference sequence). V lost 6 bases and J 4 bases, leaving 19 bases between the germline ends. In DNA form, the CDR3 reads TGCAGTGCCTCTAAGATAAGGGGCCGATACGAGCAGTACTTC. It translates to CSASKIRGRYEQYF.

This clonotype was found many times. The genes are TRBV5-1 and TRBJ2-3, with TRBD2 matching over 8 bases. This CDR3 contains 16 residues. The V gene end was trimmed by 0 bases and the J gene end by 0 bases; junction bases not matched to a gene: 3. The V gene's germline CDR1 is SGHRS and CDR2 YFSETQ. The CDR3 DNA follows: TGCGCCAGCAGCTTGGTCGTAGCGGGAAGCACAGATACGCAGTATTTT. As protein: CASSLVVAGSTDTQYF.

This clonotype has a count of ten or more. This chain joins TRBV20-1 and TRBJ2-1; TRBD2 aligns across 8 bases. V lost 7 bases to trimming and J lost 9 bases; unmatched junction nucleotides: 5. The CDR3 spans 11 residues. CDR1 and CDR2 (germline): DFQATT, SNEGSKA (reference sequence). CDR3 sequence (DNA): TGCAGTGGTCAGCGGGAGTTTGAGCAGTTCTTC. It translates to CSGQREFEQFF.

A few counts support this clonotype. This may be a read error: a much more frequent sequence differs by one nucleotide. This sequence joins TRBV27 and TRBJ2-7; D may be TRBD2 (6 bases). V was pared by 4 bases and J by 2 bases, with 9 bases between. The length of the CDR3 is 13 residues. The V gene's germline CDR1 is MNHEY and CDR2 SMNVEV (reference sequence). The CDR3 here is CASSYSGAYEQYF. The CDR3 nucleotides are TGTGCCAGCAGTTATTCGGGGGCCTACGAGCAGTACTTC.

In its sample, this clonotype was seen many times. The rearrangement uses TRBV5-4 and TRBJ2-1; 8 bases fit TRBD1. Trimming at V came to 2 bases and at J to 1 base, leaving 2 bases not matched to a gene. The CDR3 totals 15 residues. Germline V gene data show CDR1 as SGHNT and CDR2 as YYREEE (reference sequence). CDR3 amino acids: CASSFGTGSYNEQFF. Here the CDR3 DNA reads TGTGCCAGCAGCTTTGGGACAGGTTCCTACAATGAGCAGTTCTTC.

This clonotype was seen many times. This chain's CDR3 is CASSPRAKGYNEQFF. Here the CDR3 DNA reads TGCGCCAGCAGTCCGCGCGCGAAGGGATACAATGAGCAGTTCTTC. This chain connects TRBV23-1 to TRBJ2-1, with unresolved D. TRBV23-1 is an ORF; its function is uncertain. The CDR3 spans 15 residues. Between the trimmed V and J ends, which lost 4 bases and 4 bases, there was a span of 14 bases.

This clonotype was counted at least ten times. The V call is TRBV5-1, the J call TRBJ1-1; 8 bases match TRBD1. The germline V gene has CDR1 SGHRS and CDR2 YFSETQ. Losses at the gene ends were 2 bases for V and 4 bases for J; bases not matched to a gene: 4. The CDR3 length is 14 residues. CDR3: CASSLAGGGTEAFF. CDR3 sequence (DNA): TGCGCCAGCAGCTTAGCAGGGGGCGGCACTGAAGCTTTCTTT.

This clonotype was counted ten times or more. The rearrangement links TRBV11-3 to TRBJ2-1, with D unresolved. V shed 2 bases and J shed 9 bases, with 14 bases lying between them. The length of the CDR3 is 14 residues. CDR1 and CDR2 (germline): SGHNT, YENEEA. CDR3 DNA sequence: TGTGCCAGCAGCTTATTAGGGCGGAAAAGTGAGCAGTTCTTC. Amino acids: CASSLLGRKSEQFF. The full variable domain, with the rest looked up from reference TRBV11-3 and TRBJ2-1, is EAGVVQSPRYKIIEKKQPVAFWCNPISGHNTLYWYLQNLGQGPELLIRYENEEAVDDSQLPKDRFSAERLKGVDSTLKIQPAELGDSAVYLCASSLLGRKSEQFFGPGTRLTVL.

This clonotype was picked up many times. The rearrangement joins TRBV20-1 to TRBJ2-1, with 10 bases that match TRBD2. The germline gives CDR1 DFQATT, CDR2 SNEGSKA (reference sequence). The V and J ends lost 1 base and 6 bases, in that order; junction bases with no gene match: 9. The CDR3 spans 16 residues. The CDR3 sequence is CSARGTSGMRGNEQFF. CDR3 in DNA: TGCAGTGCTAGAGGGACTAGCGGAATGCGGGGCAATGAGCAGTTCTTC.

This clonotype was observed many times. The chain joins TRBV20-1 to TRBJ2-1, with 9 bases aligning to TRBD1. The CDR3 is 15 amino acids. The germline gives CDR1 DFQATT, CDR2 SNEGSKA (reference sequence). With 6 bases clipped from V and 7 bases from J, the junction kept 13 bases outside the gene matches. As DNA, the CDR3 is TGCAGTGCCGTTTCCGGGACAGGGCATTCAAATGAGCAGTTCTTC. It translates to CSAVSGTGHSNEQFF.

This clonotype was counted at least ten times. The chain couples TRBV29-1 to TRBJ2-1; weak D call: TRBD1 (6 bases). The V and J ends lost 2 bases and 0 bases respectively, with 14 bases between them. The CDR3 loop spans 16 amino acids. Germline lookup yields CDR1 SQVTM and CDR2 ANQGSEA. The CDR3 protein is CSVERTVRSSYNEQFF. DNA of the CDR3: TGCAGCGTTGAAAGGACAGTTAGGTCCTCCTACAATGAGCAGTTCTTC.

A few counts support this clonotype. Because the CDR3 is missing its conserved closing phenylalanine or tryptophan, this is likely a read error. The V gene is TRBV3-1, the J gene TRBJ2-3; the D gene is possibly TRBD1 (5 bases). Per the germline V gene, CDR1 is LGHDT and CDR2 is YNNKEL (reference sequence). CDR3 length: 16 amino acids. The CDR3 DNA is TGCGCCAGCAGCCAAGATGGGGCGTCTTTCGCAGATACGCAGTATTAT. This codes for CASSQDGASFADTQYY.

Remarks on this clonotype: This sequence may be a read error, since a much larger clone differs from it by one base. J is TRBJ1-5 and V is TRBV20-1; D might be TRBD1 (6 bases). Germline assignment: CDR1 DFQATT and CDR2 SNEGSKA (reference sequence). This CDR3 comprises 13 residues. V was cut by 4 bases and J by 4 bases, with 11 bases left in between. CDR3 region: CSAKEGGNQPQHF. The CDR3 nucleotides read TGCAGTGCTAAAGAGGGGGGGAATCAGCCCCAGCATTTT.

Worth noting for this clonotype: No conserved phenylalanine or tryptophan is present at the end of the CDR3, so a read error is the likely explanation. The chain joins TRBV6-1 to TRBJ2-3; 8 positions agree with TRBD1. The CDR3 contains 14 residues. CDR1 is MNHNS and CDR2 is SASEGT in the germline V gene. J was trimmed by 1 base and V by 9 bases; bases with no gene match: 6. DNA of the CDR3: TGTGCCAGTACAGGGGGACAAGGCACAGATACGCAGTATTCT. Its translation: CASTGGQGTDTQYS.

Many counts were recorded for this clonotype. The chain is built from TRBV4-1 and TRBJ2-7; possible D gene TRBD1, 6 bases. The CDR3 length is 15 residues. V was pared by 1 base and J by 3 bases, with 13 bases between. Germline V gene data show CDR1 as MGHRA and CDR2 as YSYEKL. CDR3 DNA sequence: TGCGCCAGCAGCCAAGTTTACCCAGGGGTCTACGAGCAGTACTTC. This translates into CASSQVYPGVYEQYF.

This clonotype has at least ten counts. The chain uses TRBV28 and TRBJ2-7, with unresolved D. V lost 6 bases and J lost 6, with 18 bases in between. The CDR3 loop spans 14 amino acids. CDR1 and CDR2 (germline): MDHEN, SYDVKM. The CDR3 spells CASSPPVGLGEQYF. CDR3 in DNA: TGTGCCAGCAGCCCCCCCGTCGGGCTCGGCGAGCAGTACTTC.

As to this clonotype: One end of the junction is discordant with germline, which a read error may explain. V is TRBV20-1 and J is TRBJ2-1; 7 nucleotides agree with TRBD2. CDR3 length equals 18 residues. Germline V gene data show CDR1 as DFQATT and CDR2 as SNEGSKA (reference sequence). CDR3 in DNA: TGCAGTGCTTCAGGACTAGTCGGAAGACCAATCCCCTACAATGGGCAGTTCTTC. Encoded protein: CSASGLVGRPIPYNGQFF.

The sample holds many counts of this clonotype. The chain joins TRBV7-8 to TRBJ2-1; 14 bases match TRBD2. Germline V gene sequence: CDR1 SGHVS, CDR2 FQNEAQ. This CDR3 has 18 residues. J was trimmed by 15 bases and V by 0 bases; bases with no gene match: 16. The CDR3 DNA sequence: TGTGCCAGCAGCTTAGCTGGTCGCCCTGGGGGACTAGCGGGAGAGACGTTCTTC. Its translation: CASSLAGRPGGLAGETFF.

This clonotype was detected ten times or more. The rearrangement uses TRBV6-5 and TRBJ2-1; TRBD1 might be the D (5 bases). Looked up from germline, CDR1 is MNHEY and CDR2 is SVGAGI. The ends were cut back, 6 bases at V and 6 bases at J, with 15 bases in the middle. This CDR3 comprises 14 residues. The CDR3 bases are TGTGCCAGCAGCAAGTCAGGGAATCGCAATGAGCAGTTCTTC. The encoded protein is CASSKSGNRNEQFF.